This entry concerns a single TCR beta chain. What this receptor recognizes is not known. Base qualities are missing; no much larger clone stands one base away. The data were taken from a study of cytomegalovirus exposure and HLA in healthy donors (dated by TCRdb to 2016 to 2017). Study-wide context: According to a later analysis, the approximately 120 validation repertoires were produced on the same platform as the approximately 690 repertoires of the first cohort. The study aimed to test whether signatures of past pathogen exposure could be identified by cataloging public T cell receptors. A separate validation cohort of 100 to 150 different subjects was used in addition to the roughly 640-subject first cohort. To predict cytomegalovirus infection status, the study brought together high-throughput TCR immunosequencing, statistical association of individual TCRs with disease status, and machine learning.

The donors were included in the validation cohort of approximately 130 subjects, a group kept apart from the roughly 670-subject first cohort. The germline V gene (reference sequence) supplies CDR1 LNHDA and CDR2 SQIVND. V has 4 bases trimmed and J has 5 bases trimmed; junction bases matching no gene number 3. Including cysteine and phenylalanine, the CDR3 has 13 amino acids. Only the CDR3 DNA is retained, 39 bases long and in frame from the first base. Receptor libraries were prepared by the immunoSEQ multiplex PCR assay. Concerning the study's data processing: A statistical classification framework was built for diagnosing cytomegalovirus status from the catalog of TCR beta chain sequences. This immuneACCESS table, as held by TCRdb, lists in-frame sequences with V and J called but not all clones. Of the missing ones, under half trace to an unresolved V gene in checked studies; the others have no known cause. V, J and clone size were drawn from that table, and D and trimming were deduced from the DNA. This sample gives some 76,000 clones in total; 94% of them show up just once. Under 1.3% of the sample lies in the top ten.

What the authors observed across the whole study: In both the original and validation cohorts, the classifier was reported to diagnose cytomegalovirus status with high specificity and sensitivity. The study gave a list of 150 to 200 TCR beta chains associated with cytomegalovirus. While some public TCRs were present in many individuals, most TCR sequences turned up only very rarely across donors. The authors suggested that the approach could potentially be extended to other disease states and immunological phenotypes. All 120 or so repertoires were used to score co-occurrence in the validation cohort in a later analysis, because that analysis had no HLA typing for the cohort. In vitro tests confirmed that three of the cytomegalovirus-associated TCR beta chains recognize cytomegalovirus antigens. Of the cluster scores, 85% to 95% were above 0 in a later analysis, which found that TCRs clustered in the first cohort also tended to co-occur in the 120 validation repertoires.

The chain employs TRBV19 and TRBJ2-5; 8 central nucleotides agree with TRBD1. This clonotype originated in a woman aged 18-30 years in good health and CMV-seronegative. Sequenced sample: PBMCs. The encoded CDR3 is CASSTRDRETQYF. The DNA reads TGTGCCAGTAGTACACGGGACAGGGAGACCCAGTACTTC.